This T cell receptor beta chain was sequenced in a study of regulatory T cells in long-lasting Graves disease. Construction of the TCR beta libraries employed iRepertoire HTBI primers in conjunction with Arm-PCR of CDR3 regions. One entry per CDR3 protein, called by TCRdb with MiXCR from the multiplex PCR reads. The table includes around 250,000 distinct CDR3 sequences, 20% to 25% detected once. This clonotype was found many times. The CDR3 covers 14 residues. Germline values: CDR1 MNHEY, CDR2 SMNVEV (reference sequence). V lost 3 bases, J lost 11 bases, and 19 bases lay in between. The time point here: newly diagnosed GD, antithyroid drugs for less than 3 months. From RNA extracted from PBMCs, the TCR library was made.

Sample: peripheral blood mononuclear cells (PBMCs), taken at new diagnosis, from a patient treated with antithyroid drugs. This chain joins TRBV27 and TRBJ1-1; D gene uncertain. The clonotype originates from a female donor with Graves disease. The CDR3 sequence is CASSLGAGNMEAFF. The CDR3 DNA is TGTGCCAGCAGTTTGGGTGCTGGGAACATGGAGGCTTTCTTT.